Presented here are 14 T cell receptor beta chains from one specimen sequenced in a study of CD8 T cells in Susac syndrome. Random hexamers primed reverse transcription of roughly 0.45 to 1 ug RNA. From the immunoSEQ multiplex PCR reads, TCRdb called clonotypes with MiXCR, one entry per CDR3 protein. The sample shows about 64,000 distinct CDR3 sequences, approximately 94% of them seen only once. Sequenced material: CD8+ T cells from PBMCs. These receptors originate from a human donor with multiple sclerosis.

This clonotype appeared once. This chain connects TRBV6-5 to TRBJ1-3; D remains unclear. Germline V CDR1 and CDR2: MNHEY, SVGAGI. The V end was cut by 6 bases, the J end by 1 base, with 13 bases between. The CDR3 is made up of 15 amino acids. The CDR3 region is CASSLQPGSGNTIYF. The CDR3 DNA sequence: TGTGCCAGCAGCCTCCAGCCAGGATCTGGAAACACCATATATTTT.

The chain is built from TRBV24-1 and TRBJ1-1; D gene unclear. CDR3 length: 11 amino acids. Germline CDR1 and CDR2: KGHDR and SFDVKD. The V end lost 3 bases, the J end lost 8 bases, and 6 bases lay between the germline ends. The CDR3 DNA is TGTGCCACCAGTGATGAATCGGAAGCTTTCTTT. This sequence encodes CATSDESEAFF.

This chain joins TRBV29-1 and TRBJ1-2; no reliable D call. The germline V gene encodes CDR1 SQVTM and CDR2 ANQGSEA. Trimming left V 4 bases short and J 1 base short, with 4 bases between. This CDR3 contains 11 residues. The CDR3 DNA sequence: TGCAGCGTTGGGAGTAACTATGGCTACACCTTC. Its translation: CSVGSNYGYTF.

V is TRBV28 and J is TRBJ1-5; 8 nucleotides match TRBD1. This CDR3 spans 14 amino acids. V dropped 5 bases and J dropped 7; count of bases not matched to a gene: 7. CDR1 is MDHEN, CDR2 SYDVKM, per germline. For the CDR3, the DNA is TGTGCCAGCAGTCTGACAGGGGCCGGACAGCCCCAGCATTTT. As protein: CASSLTGAGQPQHF.

This chain links TRBV27 with TRBJ2-6, with TRBD1 matching over 8 bases. The CDR3 sequence is 20 residues long. V lost 6 bases and J lost 4; bases outside the gene matches: 20. CDR1 and CDR2 (germline): MNHEY, SMNVEV (reference sequence). The CDR3 reads CASSPTRGRTGTFGANVLTF. CDR3 DNA: TGTGCCAGCAGCCCGACTCGGGGTAGGACAGGGACCTTCGGGGCCAACGTCCTGACTTTC. Using reference TRBV27 and TRBJ2-6 for the parts outside the CDR3, the full variable domain is EAQVTQNPRYLITVTGKKLTVTCSQNMNHEYMSWYRQDPGLGLRQIYYSMNVEVTDKGDVPEGYKVSRKEKRNFPLILESPSPNQTSLYFCASSPTRGRTGTFGANVLTFGAGSRLTVL.

The chain couples TRBV20-1 to TRBJ2-5; possible D gene TRBD1, 6 bases. Looked up from germline, CDR1 is DFQATT and CDR2 is SNEGSKA (reference sequence). V lost 1 base to trimming and J lost 1 base, with 13 bases between them. The CDR3 extends over 15 amino acids. This chain's CDR3 is CSARVTGWSQETQYF. The CDR3 DNA sequence: TGCAGTGCTAGAGTGACAGGTTGGAGCCAAGAGACCCAGTACTTC.

The rearrangement uses TRBV20-1 and TRBJ2-1; perhaps TRBD2 as D (6 bases). The CDR3 contains 14 residues. The germline V gene encodes CDR1 DFQATT and CDR2 SNEGSKA (reference sequence). The V end lost 6 bases, the J end lost 0 bases, and 12 bases lay between the germline ends. CDR3 DNA sequence: TGCAGTGCCAAAGCTAGCGCCTCCTACAATGAGCAGTTCTTC. This sequence encodes CSAKASASYNEQFF.

The J gene is TRBJ1-1, the V gene TRBV24-1; D uncertain. CDR1 and CDR2 from the germline V gene are KGHDR and SFDVKD. Trimming shortened V by 4 bases and J by 6 bases, and 11 bases separated the two germline ends. The CDR3 is 13 amino acids. CDR3 coding DNA: TGTGCCACCAGTGACCACGGAGGGCCTGAAGCTTTCTTT. Amino acid sequence: CATSDHGGPEAFF.

V is TRBV18 and J is TRBJ1-1; 7 bases fit TRBD1. This CDR3 contains 14 residues. V shed 3 bases and J 3 bases; nucleotides not matched to a gene: 4. Germline V gene lookup returns CDR1 KGHSH and CDR2 LQKENI. The CDR3 region has the DNA TGTGCCAGCTCACCCTCGACAGGGCACACTGAAGCTTTCTTT. Its protein is CASSPSTGHTEAFF.

The chain uses TRBV20-1 and TRBJ2-1, with D possibly matching TRBD2 (6 bases). Germline V gene lookup returns CDR1 DFQATT and CDR2 SNEGSKA (reference sequence). The V end lost 3 bases, the J end lost 1 base, and 10 bases lay between the germline ends. The CDR3 contains 14 residues. The CDR3 DNA sequence: TGCAGTGCTAGGAGACTAGAGTCCTACAATGAGCAGTTCTTC. It is translated as CSARRLESYNEQFF.

V usage is TRBV5-6 and J usage is TRBJ1-2; a possible D gene is TRBD1 (6 bases). The CDR3 covers 13 residues. The germline V gene has CDR1 SGHDT and CDR2 YYEEEE. Trimming removed 4 bases at V and 4 bases at J, with 11 bases between. CDR3 sequence: CASSRLQGYGYTF. In DNA form, the CDR3 reads TGTGCCAGCAGCCGATTACAGGGCTATGGCTACACCTTC.

The rearrangement uses TRBV4-3 and TRBJ2-1; 13 positions match TRBD2. CDR1 and CDR2 (germline): LGHNA, YSLEER. The CDR3 runs to 15 residues. V shed 3 bases, J shed 9 bases, and the junction held 5 bases outside the gene matches. The chain's CDR3 is CASSQRLAGGREQFF. The CDR3 coding sequence is TGCGCCAGCAGCCAGAGACTAGCGGGGGGCCGTGAGCAGTTCTTC.

This clonotype appeared a single time. The chain recombines TRBV11-1 with TRBJ2-3; D possibly corresponds to TRBD1 (5 bases). Trimming took off 0 bases at V and 4 bases at J, with 8 bases between the two ends. The CDR3 has 14 amino acids. Germline V gene data show CDR1 as SGHAT and CDR2 as FQDESV (reference sequence). In nucleotides, the CDR3 is TGTGCCAGCAGCTTAGCAAGGGGTCCAGATACGCAGTATTTT. Its protein product is CASSLARGPDTQYF.

The chain employs TRBV19 and TRBJ1-1; D unclear. The CDR3 has 12 amino acids. Germline V gene sequence: CDR1 LNHDA, CDR2 SQIVND (reference sequence). Between the trimmed V and J ends, which lost 9 bases and 4 bases, there was a span of 12 bases. The CDR3, as DNA: TGTGCCAGCTCCATGTGGACCACTGAAGCTTTCTTT. Translated, it gives CASSMWTTEAFF.